A single sample gave rise to the 19 T cell receptor beta chains below, sequenced in a study of blood T cells in healthy people across ages. With a J-beta primer mix and a sample-barcoded 5' primer, a second PCR ran 7 to 11 cycles. TCRdb re-derived calls from the 5' RACE reads in MiXCR, one entry per CDR3 protein. The sample yields more than 800,000 distinct CDR3 sequences, 29% seen once. Sequences were obtained from blood. These receptors were collected from a woman aged 80 or over in good health.

There are many counts of this clonotype. The chain has TRBV7-9 and TRBJ2-7; D tentatively fits TRBD1 or TRBD2 (5 bases each). The CDR3 totals 16 residues. Trimming removed 1 base from V and 2 bases from J, with 15 bases in between. Germline CDR1 reads SEHNR; CDR2 reads FQNEAQ (reference sequence). The CDR3 sequence: CASSLVSGTGPYEQYF. CDR3 coding DNA: TGTGCCAGCAGCTTAGTTTCCGGGACGGGCCCCTACGAGCAGTACTTC.

This clonotype was detected ten times or more. The chain uses TRBV6-5 and TRBJ1-6, with a possible D match to TRBD1 (5 bases). The CDR3 covers 17 residues. CDR1 MNHEY and CDR2 SVGAGI come from the germline V gene. V was pared by 0 bases and J by 2 bases, with 11 bases between. DNA for the CDR3: TGTGCCAGCAGTTACTCGGGCAGGGCCACCTATAATTCACCCCTCCACTTT. It is translated as CASSYSGRATYNSPLHF.

In its sample, this clonotype was seen a few times. In DNA, the CDR3 is TGTGCCAGCAGCCAAACGGGGGGCTACACAGATACGCAGTATTTT. Translated: CASSQTGGYTDTQYF. The rearrangement links TRBV3-1 to TRBJ2-3; perhaps TRBD2 as D (7 bases). V was pared by 2 bases and J by 2 bases, with 11 bases between. The CDR3 consists of 15 residues. The germline gives CDR1 LGHDT, CDR2 YNNKEL (reference sequence).

This clonotype occurred a few times. The CDR3 bases are TGTGCCAGCAGCTATGGGGCGGGGGGGGTAGAGACCCAGTACTTC. Translating it yields CASSYGAGGVETQYF. The rearrangement links TRBV12-3 or TRBV12-4 to TRBJ2-5; TRBD2 aligns across 9 bases. The CDR3 has 15 residues. V was pared by 6 bases and J by 4 bases, with 9 bases of the junction left unmatched.

V gene TRBV7-2 combines with J gene TRBJ2-7, with TRBD2 matching over 9 bases. This CDR3 has 18 amino acids. CDR1 and CDR2 (germline): SGHTA, FQGNSA. The junction had 13 bases not matched to a gene; V was cut back by 0 bases and J by 4 bases. Here the CDR3 DNA reads TGTGCCAGCAGCTTAGCGGCAATCAGCGGGAGGTCGGCGTACGAGCAGTACTTC. The encoded protein is CASSLAAISGRSAYEQYF.

This clonotype was observed at least ten times. The chain joins TRBV29-1 to TRBJ2-3; 7 bases line up with TRBD2. J was trimmed by 6 bases and V by 2 bases; bases with no gene match: 11. The CDR3 is made up of 15 amino acids. CDR1 is SQVTM and CDR2 is ANQGSEA in the germline V gene. The CDR3 protein is CSVESWTRAGDTQYF. As DNA, the CDR3 is TGCAGCGTTGAAAGTTGGACTAGAGCGGGGGATACGCAGTATTTT.

The CDR3 is CASSSLAGSANEQFF. CDR3 DNA sequence: TGTGCCAGCAGCTCCTTAGCGGGATCCGCCAATGAGCAGTTCTTC. The chain combines TRBV7-9 with TRBJ2-1; 8 bases are a match to TRBD2. J gave up 6 bases and V 4 bases, and 8 bases lay outside the gene matches. This CDR3 comprises 15 residues. Germline CDR1 and CDR2: SEHNR and FQNEAQ (reference sequence).

The V and J genes are TRBV29-1 and TRBJ1-2; maybe TRBD1 (6 bases). V was pared by 6 bases and J by 7 bases, with 21 bases between. Germline V CDR1 and CDR2: SQVTM, ANQGSEA. The CDR3 contains 14 residues. CDR3 nucleotides: TGCAGCGTCCACGGAGGGGGGGAGGAGGGTGGCTACACCTTC. Amino acids: CSVHGGGEEGGYTF.

The rearrangement joins TRBV9 to TRBJ2-3; weak D call: TRBD2 (5 bases). The CDR3 totals 16 residues. The ends were cut back, 0 bases at V and 3 bases at J, with 14 bases in the middle. Germline CDR1 reads SGDLS; CDR2 reads YYNGEE. The CDR3 nucleotides are TGTGCCAGCAGCGTAGCTGGGAGTACGGGGACAGATACGCAGTATTTT. Residues: CASSVAGSTGTDTQYF.

This clonotype was observed a few times. CDR3 coding DNA: TGTGCCAGCAGCCCGACTAGCGGGGCAGGGTTTGAGACCCAGTACTTC. Its translation is CASSPTSGAGFETQYF. The chain employs TRBV11-3 and TRBJ2-5; TRBD2 aligns across 11 bases. Germline loops: CDR1 SGHNT, CDR2 YENEEA. The CDR3 contains 16 residues. Germline trimming cut 5 bases from V and 5 bases from J; bases unmatched to any gene: 10.

The gene calls are TRBV6-1 and TRBJ2-5; no clear D. The J call may be in error: the DNA end matches TRBJ2-7 better. The CDR3 is 12 amino acids. Germline V gene lookup returns CDR1 MNHNS and CDR2 SASEGT. The CDR3 region has the DNA TGTGCCAGCAGTTGGGCTAGTTACGAGCAGTACTTC. Amino acids: CASSWASYEQYF.

This clonotype has just a few counts. This chain connects TRBV7-2 to TRBJ1-1, with D possibly being TRBD1 (6 bases). The V end lost 5 bases, the J end lost 4 bases, and 17 bases lay between the germline ends. This CDR3 region has 15 residues. Germline V gene sequence: CDR1 SGHTA, CDR2 FQGNSA. The CDR3 is CASSPFAGDGTEAFF. The CDR3 DNA follows: TGTGCCAGCAGCCCCTTCGCAGGGGATGGCACTGAAGCTTTCTTT. Full variable domain (remainder filled in from reference TRBV7-2 and TRBJ1-1): GAGVSQSPSNKVTEKGKDVELRCDPISGHTALYWYRQSLGQGLEFLIYFQGNSAPDKSGLPSDRFSAERTGGSVSTLTIQRTQQEDSAVYLCASSPFAGDGTEAFFGQGTRLTVV.

The CDR3 DNA follows: TGTGCCAGCAGTGTCCCCCCGTCCTACGAGCAGTACTTC. This gives the protein CASSVPPSYEQYF. V gene TRBV2 combines with J gene TRBJ2-7; no clear D. The germline V and J ends were trimmed by 4 bases and 1 base, with 8 bases remaining between them. The germline V gene encodes CDR1 SNHLY and CDR2 FYNNEI. The CDR3 length is 13 residues.

The chain is built from TRBV20-1 and TRBJ2-3, with 8 bases identical to TRBD2. The V gene's germline CDR1 is DFQATT and CDR2 SNEGSKA (reference sequence). There are 16 residues in the CDR3. After removal of 1 base from V and 4 bases from J, the junction contained 10 bases not matched to a gene. CDR3 in DNA: TGCAGTGCTAGAGGGACTAGCCGAATCAGGGCAGATACGCAGTATTTT. It translates to CSARGTSRIRADTQYF.

The chain has TRBV29-1 and TRBJ2-5, with 10 positions matching TRBD1. The CDR3 consists of 18 residues. Germline lookup yields CDR1 SQVTM and CDR2 ANQGSEA. Germline trimming cut 4 bases from V and 2 bases from J; bases unmatched to any gene: 16. The CDR3: CSVGRTRRGQGNQETQYF. The CDR3, as DNA: TGCAGCGTTGGCCGAACCCGGCGGGGACAGGGGAATCAAGAGACCCAGTACTTC.

The chain recombines TRBV4-2 with TRBJ1-5; D may be TRBD1 (5 bases). The V end lost 0 bases, the J end lost 2 bases, and 14 bases lay between the germline ends. The CDR3 consists of 17 residues. Germline values: CDR1 LGHNA, CDR2 YNFKEQ. CDR3 coding DNA: TGTGCCAGCAGCCAAGATTGGGCAGGGTTTGGCAATCAGCCCCAGCATTTT. Its protein product is CASSQDWAGFGNQPQHF.

As to this clonotype: A much larger clone differs from this one at a single base, so this may be a read error. The chain employs TRBV5-5 and TRBJ2-5; weak D call: TRBD2 (5 bases). CDR1 SGHKS and CDR2 YYEKEE come from the germline V gene (reference sequence). Trimming left V 7 bases short and J 11 bases short, with 18 bases between. The CDR3 spans 12 residues. In DNA form, the CDR3 reads TGTGCCAGCTCGTACTGGAGGAATGAGCAGTACTTC. Protein: CASSYWRNEQYF. Together with reference TRBV5-5 and TRBJ2-5, the CDR3 gives the full variable domain: DAGVTQSPTHLIKTRGQQVTLRCSPISGHKSVSWYQQVLGQGPQFIFQYYEKEERGRGNFPDRFSARQFPNYSSELNVNALLLGDSALYLCASSYWRNEQYFGPGTRLLVL.

On this clonotype: A much larger clone sits a single nucleotide away, making a read error possible. The rearrangement uses TRBV4-3 and TRBJ2-6; TRBD1 might be the D (5 bases). This CDR3 spans 20 amino acids. Germline V gene data show CDR1 as LGHNA and CDR2 as YSLEER. CDR3 region: CASSQDTTQVKRSGANVRTF. Here the CDR3 DNA reads TGCGCCAGCAGCCAAGATACAACGCAGGTGAAAAGGTCTGGGGCCAACGTCCGGACTTTC.

Many counts were recorded for this clonotype. The chain employs TRBV6-2 or TRBV6-3 and TRBJ2-7; D perhaps matches TRBD1 (5 bases). Trimming shortened V by 5 bases and J by 1 base, and 12 bases separated the two germline ends. CDR1 and CDR2 (germline): MNHEY, SVGEGT. The CDR3 runs to 14 residues. The CDR3 coding sequence is TGTGCCAGCAGTACTGAGGACACTTCCTACGAGCAGTACTTC. As protein: CASSTEDTSYEQYF.